What follows is one T cell receptor beta chain and its context. Antigen unknown. In the PCR, 60 Vbeta and 13 Jbeta primers were used. The method was immunoSEQ multiplex PCR; TCRdb's version includes in-frame clones alone and lacks a portion of them. The sample shows about 97,000 clones, approximately 64% of them seen only once. Germline assignment: CDR1 SNHLY and CDR2 FYNNEI. CDR3 length: 13 residues. This specimen comes from a study of cytomegalovirus exposure and HLA in healthy donors. At the level of the study: Earlier results showed 90 million to 120 million unique TCR beta sequences derived from 150 million to 200 million T cells. Tens of millions of unique TCRs from HLA-typed donors were held in an early release of data.

General study results and limits: It was reportedly the case that the classifier diagnosed cytomegalovirus status with high specificity and sensitivity. 150 or so TCR beta chains were listed as cytomegalovirus-associated.

The chain links TRBV2 to TRBJ2-5, with TRBD1 identical over 7 bases. The DNA end is a closer match to TRBJ2-7, so the J assignment may be wrong. Input material: PBMCs. This TCR was sampled from a human donor in good health. Here the CDR3 reads CASSPQGRGEQYF. The CDR3 DNA reads as TGTGCCAGCAGCCCACAGGGGAGAGGCGAGCAGTACTTC.